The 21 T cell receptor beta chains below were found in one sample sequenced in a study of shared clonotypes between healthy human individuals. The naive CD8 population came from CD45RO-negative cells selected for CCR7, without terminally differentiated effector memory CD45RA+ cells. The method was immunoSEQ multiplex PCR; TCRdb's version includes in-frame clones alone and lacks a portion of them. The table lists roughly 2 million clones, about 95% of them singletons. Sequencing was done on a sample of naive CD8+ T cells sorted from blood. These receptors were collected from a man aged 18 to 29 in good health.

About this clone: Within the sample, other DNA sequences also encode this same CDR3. The CDR3 region is CASRPTGSNEKLFF. CDR3 bases: TGTGCCAGCCGACCGACAGGGAGTAATGAAAAACTGTTTTTT. This chain joins TRBV27 and TRBJ1-4, with TRBD1 identical over 7 bases. V lost 8 bases to trimming and J lost 4 bases; unmatched junction nucleotides: 7. This CDR3 region has 14 residues. CDR1 is MNHEY and CDR2 is SMNVEV in the germline V gene (reference sequence).

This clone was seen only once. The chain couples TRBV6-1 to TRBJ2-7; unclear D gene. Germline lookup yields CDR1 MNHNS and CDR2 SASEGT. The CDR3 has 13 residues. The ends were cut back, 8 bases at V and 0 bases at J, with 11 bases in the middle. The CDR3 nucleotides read TGTGCCAGCCAAACCCGACCCTCCTACGAGCAGTACTTC. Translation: CASQTRPSYEQYF.

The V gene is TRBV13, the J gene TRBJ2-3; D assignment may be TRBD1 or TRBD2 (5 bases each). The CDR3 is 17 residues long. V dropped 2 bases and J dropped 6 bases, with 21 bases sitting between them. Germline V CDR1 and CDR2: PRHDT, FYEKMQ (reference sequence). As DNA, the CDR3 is TGTGCCAGCAGCTTACTTCTGGGGCCAGAGGGCTCTGATACGCAGTATTTT. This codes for CASSLLLGPEGSDTQYF.

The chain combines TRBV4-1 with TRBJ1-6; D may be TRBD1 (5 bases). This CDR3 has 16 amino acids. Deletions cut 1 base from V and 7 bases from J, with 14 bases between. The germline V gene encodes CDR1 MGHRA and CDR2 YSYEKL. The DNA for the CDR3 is TGCGCCAGCAGCCAAGCCGAGGGGTTCAGGAATTCACCCCTCCACTTT. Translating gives CASSQAEGFRNSPLHF.

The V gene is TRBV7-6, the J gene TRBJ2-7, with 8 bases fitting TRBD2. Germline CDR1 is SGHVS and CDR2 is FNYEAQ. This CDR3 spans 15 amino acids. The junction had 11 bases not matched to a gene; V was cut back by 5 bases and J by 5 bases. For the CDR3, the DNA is TGTGCCAGCAGCCAAGCCCTCGGGGGGGCAAACGAGCAGTACTTC. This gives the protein CASSQALGGANEQYF.

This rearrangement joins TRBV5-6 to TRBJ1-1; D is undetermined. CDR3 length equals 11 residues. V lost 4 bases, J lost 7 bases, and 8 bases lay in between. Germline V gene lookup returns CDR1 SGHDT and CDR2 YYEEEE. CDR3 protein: CASSLLGEAFF. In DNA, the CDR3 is TGTGCCAGCAGCCTCTTGGGTGAAGCTTTCTTT.

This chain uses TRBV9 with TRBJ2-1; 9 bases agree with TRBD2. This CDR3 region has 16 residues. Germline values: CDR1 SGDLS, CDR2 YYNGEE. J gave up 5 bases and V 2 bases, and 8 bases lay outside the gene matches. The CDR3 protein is CASSVRAGGLNNEQFF. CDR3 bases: TGTGCCAGCAGCGTTCGAGCGGGGGGACTAAACAATGAGCAGTTCTTC.

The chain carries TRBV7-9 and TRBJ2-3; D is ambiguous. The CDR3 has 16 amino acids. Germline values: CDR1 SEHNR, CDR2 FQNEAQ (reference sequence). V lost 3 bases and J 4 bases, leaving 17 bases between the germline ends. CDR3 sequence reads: CASSFTVGSSADTQYF. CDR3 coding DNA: TGTGCCAGCAGCTTTACGGTAGGCAGCTCTGCAGATACGCAGTATTTT.

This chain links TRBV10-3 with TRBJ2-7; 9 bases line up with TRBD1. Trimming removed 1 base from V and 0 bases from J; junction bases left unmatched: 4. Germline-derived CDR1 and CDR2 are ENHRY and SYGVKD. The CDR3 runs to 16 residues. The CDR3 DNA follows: TGTGCCATCAGTGAGTTATCGACAGGGGGCTCCTACGAGCAGTACTTC. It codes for CAISELSTGGSYEQYF.

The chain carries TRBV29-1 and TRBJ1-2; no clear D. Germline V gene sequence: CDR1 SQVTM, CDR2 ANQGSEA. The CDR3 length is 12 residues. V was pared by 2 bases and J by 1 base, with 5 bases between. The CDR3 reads CSVERDNYGYTF. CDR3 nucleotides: TGCAGCGTTGAAAGGGATAACTATGGCTACACCTTC.

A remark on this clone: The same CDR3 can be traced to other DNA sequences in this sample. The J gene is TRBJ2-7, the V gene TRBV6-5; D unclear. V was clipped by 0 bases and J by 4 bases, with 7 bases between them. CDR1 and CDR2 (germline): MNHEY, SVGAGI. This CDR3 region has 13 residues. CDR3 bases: TGTGCCAGCAGTTACTCTGACTCATACGAGCAGTACTTC. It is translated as CASSYSDSYEQYF.

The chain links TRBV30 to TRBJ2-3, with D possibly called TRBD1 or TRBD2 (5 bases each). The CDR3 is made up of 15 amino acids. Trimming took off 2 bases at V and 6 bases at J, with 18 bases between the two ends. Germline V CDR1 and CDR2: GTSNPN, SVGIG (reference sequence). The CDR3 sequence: CAWSWNGAAGDTQYF. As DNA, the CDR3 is TGTGCCTGGAGTTGGAACGGGGCAGCAGGGGATACGCAGTATTTT.

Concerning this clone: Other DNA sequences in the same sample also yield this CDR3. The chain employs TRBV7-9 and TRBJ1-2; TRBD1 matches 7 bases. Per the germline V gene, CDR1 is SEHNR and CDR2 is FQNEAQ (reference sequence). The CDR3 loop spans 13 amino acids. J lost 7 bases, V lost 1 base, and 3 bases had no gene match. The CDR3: CASSLENRGGYTF. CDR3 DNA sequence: TGTGCCAGCAGCTTAGAGAACAGGGGTGGCTACACCTTC.

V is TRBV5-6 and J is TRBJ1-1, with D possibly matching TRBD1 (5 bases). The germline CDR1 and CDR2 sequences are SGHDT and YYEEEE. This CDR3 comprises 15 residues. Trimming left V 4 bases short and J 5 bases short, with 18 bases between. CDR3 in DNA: TGTGCCAGCAGCCTTTCAGTCCAGGGTGTAACTGAAGCTTTCTTT. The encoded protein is CASSLSVQGVTEAFF.

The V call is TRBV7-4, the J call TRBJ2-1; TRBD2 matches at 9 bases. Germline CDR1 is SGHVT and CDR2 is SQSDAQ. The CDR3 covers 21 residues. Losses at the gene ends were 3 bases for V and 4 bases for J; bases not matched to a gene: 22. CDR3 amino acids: CASSLVTSGFSPGGGYNEQFF. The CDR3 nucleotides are TGTGCCAGCAGCTTGGTAACTAGCGGGTTCTCTCCAGGCGGGGGTTACAATGAGCAGTTCTTC.

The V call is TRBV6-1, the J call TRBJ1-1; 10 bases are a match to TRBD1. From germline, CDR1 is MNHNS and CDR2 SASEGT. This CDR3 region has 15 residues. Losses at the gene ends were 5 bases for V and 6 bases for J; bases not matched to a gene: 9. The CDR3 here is CASSSRDRGTSEAFF. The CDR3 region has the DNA TGTGCCAGCAGTTCCCGGGACAGGGGAACGTCTGAAGCTTTCTTT.

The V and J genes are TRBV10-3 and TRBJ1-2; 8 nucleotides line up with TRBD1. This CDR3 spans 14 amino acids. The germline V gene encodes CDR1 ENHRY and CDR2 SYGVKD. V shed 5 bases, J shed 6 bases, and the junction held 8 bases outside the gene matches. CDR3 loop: CAISRTGIRDGYTF. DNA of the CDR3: TGTGCCATCAGTAGGACAGGGATCCGGGATGGCTACACCTTC.

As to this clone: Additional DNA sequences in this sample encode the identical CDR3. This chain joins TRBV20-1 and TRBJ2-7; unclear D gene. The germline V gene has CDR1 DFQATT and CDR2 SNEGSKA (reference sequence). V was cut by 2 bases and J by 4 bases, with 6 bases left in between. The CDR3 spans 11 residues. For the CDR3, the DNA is TGCAGTGCTAGATCCGATTACGAGCAGTACTTC. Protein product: CSARSDYEQYF.

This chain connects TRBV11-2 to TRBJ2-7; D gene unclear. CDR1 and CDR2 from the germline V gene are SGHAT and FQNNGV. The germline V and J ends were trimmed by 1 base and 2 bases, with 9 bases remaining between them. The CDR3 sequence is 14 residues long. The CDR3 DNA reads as TGTGCCAGCAGCTTAGTAGGGCCAGCCTACGAGCAGTACTTC. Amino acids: CASSLVGPAYEQYF.

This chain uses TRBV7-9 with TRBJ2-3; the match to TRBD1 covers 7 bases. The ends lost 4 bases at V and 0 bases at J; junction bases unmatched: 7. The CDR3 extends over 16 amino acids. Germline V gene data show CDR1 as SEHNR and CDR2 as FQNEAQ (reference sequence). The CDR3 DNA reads TGTGCCAGCAGCTCGAGTACAGGGGTTAGCACAGATACGCAGTATTTT. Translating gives CASSSSTGVSTDTQYF.

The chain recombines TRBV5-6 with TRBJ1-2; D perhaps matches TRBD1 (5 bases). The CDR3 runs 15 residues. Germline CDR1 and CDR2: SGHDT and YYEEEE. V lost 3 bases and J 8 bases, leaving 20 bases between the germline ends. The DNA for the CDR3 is TGTGCCAGCAGCTGGGGAACAGGACCGACCGAGGGCTACACCTTC. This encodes CASSWGTGPTEGYTF. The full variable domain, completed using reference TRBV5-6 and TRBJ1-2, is DAGVTQSPTHLIKTRGQQVTLRCSPKSGHDTVSWYQQALGQGPQFIFQYYEEEERQRGNFPDRFSGHQFPNYSSELNVNALLLGDSALYLCASSWGTGPTEGYTFGSGTRLTVV.